This T cell receptor (beta chain) was observed in a study of shared clonotypes between healthy human individuals. Every immunoSEQ plate was one replicate of a subset's evenly spread DNA. Only in-frame clones appear in the TCRdb table, and some are missing; sequencing was by immunoSEQ multiplex PCR. The table has some 2,000,000 clones, 85% to 95% seen once. Regarding this clone: No antigen is known for it.

This CDR3 has 15 amino acids. The V segment lost 5 bases and the J segment 2 bases; nucleotides outside the gene matches: 6. Germline V gene sequence: CDR1 MDHEN, CDR2 SYDVKM. Overall study findings and caveats: Generally, naive subsets came out with larger estimated richness than memory subsets.

This clonotype was sampled from a man younger than 30 in good health. The sequencing sample was made of naive CD4+ T cells sorted from blood. The sample's subset: CD45RA+ positively selected. The chain combines TRBV28 with TRBJ2-5, with 9 positions matching TRBD1. The CDR3 DNA follows: TGTGCCAGCAGTCCGGGTGGGACAGGGCAAGAGACCCAGTACTTC. As protein: CASSPGGTGQETQYF.